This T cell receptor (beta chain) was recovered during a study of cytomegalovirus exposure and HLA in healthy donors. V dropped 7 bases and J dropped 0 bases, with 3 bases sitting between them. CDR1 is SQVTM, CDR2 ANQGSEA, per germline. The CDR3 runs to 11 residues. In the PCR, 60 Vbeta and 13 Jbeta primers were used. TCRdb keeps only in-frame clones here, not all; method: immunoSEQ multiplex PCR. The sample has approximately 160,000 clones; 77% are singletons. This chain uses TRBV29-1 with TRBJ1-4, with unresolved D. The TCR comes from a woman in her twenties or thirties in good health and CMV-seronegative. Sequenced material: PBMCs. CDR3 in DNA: TGCAGCGCCGCAACTAATGAAAAACTGTTTTTT. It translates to CSAATNEKLFF.